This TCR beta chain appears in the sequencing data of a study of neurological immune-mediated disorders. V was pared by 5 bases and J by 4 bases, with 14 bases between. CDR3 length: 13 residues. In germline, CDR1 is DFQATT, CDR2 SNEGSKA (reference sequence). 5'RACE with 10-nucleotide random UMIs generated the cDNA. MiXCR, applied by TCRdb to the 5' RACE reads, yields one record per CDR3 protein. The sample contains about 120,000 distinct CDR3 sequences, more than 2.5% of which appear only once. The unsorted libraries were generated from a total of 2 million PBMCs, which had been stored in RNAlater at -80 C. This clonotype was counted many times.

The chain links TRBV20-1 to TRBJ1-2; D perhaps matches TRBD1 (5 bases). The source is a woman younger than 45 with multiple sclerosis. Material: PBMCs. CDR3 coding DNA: TGCAGTGCTCCCCCGGGACCGAGCTATGGCTACACCTTC. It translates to CSAPPGPSYGYTF.